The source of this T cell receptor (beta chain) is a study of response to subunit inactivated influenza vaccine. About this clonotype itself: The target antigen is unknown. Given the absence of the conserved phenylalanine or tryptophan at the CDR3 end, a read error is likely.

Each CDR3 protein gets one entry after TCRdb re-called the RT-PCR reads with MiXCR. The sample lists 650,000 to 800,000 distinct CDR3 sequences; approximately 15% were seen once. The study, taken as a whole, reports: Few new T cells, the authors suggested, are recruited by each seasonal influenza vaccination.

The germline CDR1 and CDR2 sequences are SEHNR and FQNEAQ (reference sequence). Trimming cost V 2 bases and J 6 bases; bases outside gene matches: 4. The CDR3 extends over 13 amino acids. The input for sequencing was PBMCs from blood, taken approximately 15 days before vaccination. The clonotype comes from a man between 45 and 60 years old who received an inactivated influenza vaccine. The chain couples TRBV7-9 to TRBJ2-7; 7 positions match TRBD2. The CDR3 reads CASSLTGGREQYL. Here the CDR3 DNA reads TGTGCCAGCAGCTTAACGGGAGGACGCGAGCAGTACTTG.